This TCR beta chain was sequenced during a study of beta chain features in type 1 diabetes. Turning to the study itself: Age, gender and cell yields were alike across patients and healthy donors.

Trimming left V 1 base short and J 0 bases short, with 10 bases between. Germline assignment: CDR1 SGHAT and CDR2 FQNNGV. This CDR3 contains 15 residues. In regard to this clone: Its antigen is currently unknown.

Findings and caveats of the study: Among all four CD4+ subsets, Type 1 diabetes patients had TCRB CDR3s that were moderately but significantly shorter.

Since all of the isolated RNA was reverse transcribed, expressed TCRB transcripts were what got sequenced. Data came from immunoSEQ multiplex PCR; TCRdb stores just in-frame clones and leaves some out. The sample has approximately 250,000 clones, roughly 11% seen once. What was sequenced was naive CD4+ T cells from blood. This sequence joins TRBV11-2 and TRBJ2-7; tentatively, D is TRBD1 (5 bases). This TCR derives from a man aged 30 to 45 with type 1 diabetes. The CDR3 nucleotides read TGTGCCAGCAGCTTAGTATCCAGGGTCTCCTACGAGCAGTACTTC. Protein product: CASSLVSRVSYEQYF.